What follows describes a single T cell receptor beta chain. There is no known antigen for this receptor. Per-base qualities were not stored, and no clone one base away is much larger. The library was built by means of PCR. Sequenced on an Illumina HiSeq 2500. To reduce PCR and sequencing biases, unique molecular identifiers were built into the TCR beta cDNA libraries. Per 1 to 10 million input T cells, roughly 0.5 million cDNA molecules were obtained, such that each molecule approximated one T cell. The same protocol used for the earlier healthy control dataset was applied to prepare and sequence the patient libraries. Samples belonging to the same batch were prepared together, multiplexed and sequenced on a shared HiSeq lane. As for how the authors treated the data: MIGEC was used to process the raw barcoded reads, and molecular identifier groups with only a single read were discarded before consensus assembly and CDR3 extraction. VDJtools was used for post-analysis of the clonotype tables, and diversity was normalized by down-sampling every dataset to the size of the smallest sample. Repertoire overlap clustering matched CDR3 amino acid but not nucleotide sequences to correct batch-related cross-sample contamination. TCRdb trimmed the raw reads at Q25, called clones with MiXCR and kept productive beta chains. Rows are combined by CDR3 protein, so each entry shows the most common genes and DNA. The V and J calls follow TCRdb's processing rather than the paper's. The sample yields 450,000 to 700,000 distinct CDR3 sequences; 40% to 50% were counted once. Under 2% of the sample goes to the ten largest clones.

The CDR3 runs 13 amino acids, cysteine and phenylalanine included. CDR3 DNA is the only sequence kept; it has 39 bases, read in frame from the first base. In the germline V gene, CDR1 corresponds to SGDLS and CDR2 to YYNGEE. The data are from a study of post-analysis software for immune sequencing data (dated by TCRdb to between 2014 and 2016). General notes on the study: The recorded disease courses included relapsing-remitting, secondary progressive and progressive-relapsing multiple sclerosis, and some patients had no subtype annotation. The patient repertoires were set against around ten previously published healthy control repertoires from donors whose ages ranged from roughly 6 to 25 years. A subset of samples was prepared in parallel using single-end sample barcoding, then pooled and co-amplified after Illumina adapter ligation.

To demonstrate the VDJtools post-analysis software, TCR beta repertoires were profiled from the peripheral blood of over ten young patients with multiple sclerosis. The multiple sclerosis patients were children and adolescents ranging in age from roughly 6 to 16 years. What the work shows at the level of the full study, not this receptor alone: When samples were clustered directly using the F measure, samples prepared in the same batch co-clustered strongly, which prompted a batch-effect correction. Normalized Chao1 diversity was significantly lower in multiple sclerosis patients than controls, suggesting substantial peripheral T-cell clonal expansion. The control group was slightly older than the multiple sclerosis patient group. Patients showed significantly higher frequencies than controls for about 5 TRBV segments, among them TRBV5-6, TRBV5-1 and TRBV20-1.

This chain joins TRBV9 to TRBJ2-7; TRBD2 could be the D gene, as 6 bases match. The end of the DNA is better explained by TRBJ2-5, so the J call may be wrong. This receptor was taken from a girl aged 10 to 17 with multiple sclerosis. The sample was blood. The sequence in DNA is TGTGCCAGCAGCGTAGCAGCGGGCGAGACCCAGTACTTC. This sequence encodes CASSVAAGETQYF.